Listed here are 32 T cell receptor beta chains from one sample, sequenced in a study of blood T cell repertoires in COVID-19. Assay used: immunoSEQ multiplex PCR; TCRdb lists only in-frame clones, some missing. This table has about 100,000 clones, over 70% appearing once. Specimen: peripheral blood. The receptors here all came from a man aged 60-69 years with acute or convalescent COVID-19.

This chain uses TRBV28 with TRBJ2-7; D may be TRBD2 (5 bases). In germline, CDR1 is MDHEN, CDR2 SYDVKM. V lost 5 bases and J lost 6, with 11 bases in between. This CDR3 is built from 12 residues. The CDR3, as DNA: TGTGCCAGCAGTCTGCGGGCCTTCGAGCAGTACTTC. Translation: CASSLRAFEQYF.

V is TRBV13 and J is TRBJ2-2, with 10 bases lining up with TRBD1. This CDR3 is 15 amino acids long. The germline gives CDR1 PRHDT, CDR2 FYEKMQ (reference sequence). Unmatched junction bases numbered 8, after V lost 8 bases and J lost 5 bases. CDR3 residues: CASREGQGRTGELFF. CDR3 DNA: TGTGCCAGCCGTGAGGGACAGGGGAGGACCGGGGAGCTGTTTTTT. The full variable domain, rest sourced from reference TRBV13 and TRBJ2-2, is AAGVIQSPRHLIKEKRETATLKCYPIPRHDTVYWYQQGPGQDPQFLISFYEKMQSDKGSIPDRFSAQQFSDYHSELNMSSLELGDSALYFCASREGQGRTGELFFGEGSRLTVL.

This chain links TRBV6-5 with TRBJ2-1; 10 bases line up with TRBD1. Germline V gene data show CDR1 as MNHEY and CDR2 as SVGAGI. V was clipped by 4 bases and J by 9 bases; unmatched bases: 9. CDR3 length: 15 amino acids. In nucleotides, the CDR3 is TGTGCCAGCAGTTCGCGGACAGGGGGAACGGGTGAGCAGTTCTTC. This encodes CASSSRTGGTGEQFF.

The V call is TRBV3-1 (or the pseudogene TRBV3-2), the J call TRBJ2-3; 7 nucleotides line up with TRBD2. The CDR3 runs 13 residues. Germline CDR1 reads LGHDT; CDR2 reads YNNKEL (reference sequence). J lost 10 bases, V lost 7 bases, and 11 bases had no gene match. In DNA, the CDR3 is TGTGCCAGCACCCGCGGGGGAGACTACGCGCAGTATTTT. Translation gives CASTRGGDYAQYF.

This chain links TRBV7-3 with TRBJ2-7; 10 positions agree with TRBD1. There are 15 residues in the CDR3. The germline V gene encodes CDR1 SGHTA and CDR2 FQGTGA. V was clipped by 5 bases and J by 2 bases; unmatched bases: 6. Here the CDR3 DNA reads TGTGCCAGCAGCAGGGACAGGGGCGAAACCTACGAGCAGTACTTC. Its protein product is CASSRDRGETYEQYF.

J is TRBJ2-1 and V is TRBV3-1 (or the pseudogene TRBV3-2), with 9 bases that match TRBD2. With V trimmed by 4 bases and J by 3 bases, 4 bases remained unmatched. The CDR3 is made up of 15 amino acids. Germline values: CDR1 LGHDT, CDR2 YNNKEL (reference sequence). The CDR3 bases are TGTGCCAGCAGCCCGTGGACTAGCGACTACAATGAGCAGTTCTTC. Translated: CASSPWTSDYNEQFF.

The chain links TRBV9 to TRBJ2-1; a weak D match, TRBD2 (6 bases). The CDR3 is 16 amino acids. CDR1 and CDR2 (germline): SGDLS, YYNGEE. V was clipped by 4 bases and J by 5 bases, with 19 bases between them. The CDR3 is CASSIQPAGQNNEQFF. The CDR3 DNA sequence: TGTGCCAGCAGCATACAACCTGCGGGGCAGAACAATGAGCAGTTCTTC.

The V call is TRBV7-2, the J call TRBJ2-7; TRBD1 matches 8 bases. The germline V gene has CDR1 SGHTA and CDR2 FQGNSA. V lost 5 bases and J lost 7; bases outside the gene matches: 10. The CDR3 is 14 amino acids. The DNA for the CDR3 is TGTGCCAGCAGCGTCCGTGGACAGGGTTGGGAGCAGTACTTC. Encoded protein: CASSVRGQGWEQYF.

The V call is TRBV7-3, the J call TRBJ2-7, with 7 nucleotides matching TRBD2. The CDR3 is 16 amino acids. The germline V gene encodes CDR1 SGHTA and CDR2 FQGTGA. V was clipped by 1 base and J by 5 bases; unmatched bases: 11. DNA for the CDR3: TGTGCCAGCAGCTTAAGGGCGGGAGTCCGTCAAAACGAGCAGTACTTC. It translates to CASSLRAGVRQNEQYF.

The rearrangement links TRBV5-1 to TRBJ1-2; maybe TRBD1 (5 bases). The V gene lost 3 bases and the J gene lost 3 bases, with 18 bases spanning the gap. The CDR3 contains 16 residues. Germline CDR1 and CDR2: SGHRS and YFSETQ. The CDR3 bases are TGCGCCAGCAGCTCGGGCCGTTGGGGCAGCGACTATGGCTACACCTTC. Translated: CASSSGRWGSDYGYTF.

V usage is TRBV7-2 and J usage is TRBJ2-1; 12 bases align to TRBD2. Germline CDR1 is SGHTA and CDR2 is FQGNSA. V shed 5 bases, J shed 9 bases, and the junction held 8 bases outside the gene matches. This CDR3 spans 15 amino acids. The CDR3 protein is CASSVLAGGPGEQFF. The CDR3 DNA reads TGTGCCAGCAGCGTTCTAGCGGGGGGGCCGGGTGAGCAGTTCTTC.

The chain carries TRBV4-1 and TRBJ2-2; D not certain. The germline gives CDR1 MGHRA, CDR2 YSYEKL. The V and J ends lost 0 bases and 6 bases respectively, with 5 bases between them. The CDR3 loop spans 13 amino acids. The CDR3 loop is CASSQEPAGELFF. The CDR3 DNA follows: TGCGCCAGCAGCCAAGAGCCGGCCGGGGAGCTGTTTTTT.

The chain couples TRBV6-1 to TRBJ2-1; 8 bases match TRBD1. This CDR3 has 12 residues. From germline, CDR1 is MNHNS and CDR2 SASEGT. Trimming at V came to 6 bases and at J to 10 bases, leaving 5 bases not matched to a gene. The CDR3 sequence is CASRGDRGEQFF. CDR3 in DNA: TGTGCCAGCAGGGGCGACAGGGGCGAGCAGTTCTTC.

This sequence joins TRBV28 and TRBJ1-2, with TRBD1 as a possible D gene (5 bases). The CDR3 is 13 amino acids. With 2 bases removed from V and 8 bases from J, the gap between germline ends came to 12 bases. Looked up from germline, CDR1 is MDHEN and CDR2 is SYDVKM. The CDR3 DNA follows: TGTGCCAGCAGTTTAAAGGGGATGGTAGGCTACACCTTC. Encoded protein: CASSLKGMVGYTF.

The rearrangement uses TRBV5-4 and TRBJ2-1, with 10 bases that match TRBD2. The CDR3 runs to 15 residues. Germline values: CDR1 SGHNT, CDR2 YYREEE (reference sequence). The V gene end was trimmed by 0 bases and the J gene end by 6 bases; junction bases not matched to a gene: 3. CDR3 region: CASSLEASGSNEQFF. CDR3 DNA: TGTGCCAGCAGCTTGGAGGCTAGCGGGAGCAATGAGCAGTTCTTC.

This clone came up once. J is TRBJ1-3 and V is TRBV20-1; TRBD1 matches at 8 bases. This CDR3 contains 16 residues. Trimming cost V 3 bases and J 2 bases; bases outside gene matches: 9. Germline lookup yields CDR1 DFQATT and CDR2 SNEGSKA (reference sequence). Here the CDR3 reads CSASGQGAKAGNTIYF. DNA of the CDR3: TGCAGTGCTAGTGGGCAGGGGGCGAAGGCTGGAAACACCATATATTTT.

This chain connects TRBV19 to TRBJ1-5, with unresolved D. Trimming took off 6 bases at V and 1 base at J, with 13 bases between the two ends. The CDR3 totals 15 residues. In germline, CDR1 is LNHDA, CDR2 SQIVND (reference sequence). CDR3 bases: TGTGCCAGTAGGGCGGGCTTTCCGAGCAATCAGCCCCAGCATTTT. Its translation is CASRAGFPSNQPQHF.

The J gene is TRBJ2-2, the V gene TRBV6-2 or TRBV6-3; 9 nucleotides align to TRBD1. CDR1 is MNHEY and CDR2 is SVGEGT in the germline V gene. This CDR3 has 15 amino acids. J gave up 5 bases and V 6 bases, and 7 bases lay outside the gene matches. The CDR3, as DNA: TGTGCCAGCAGCCGGGACAGGGTGGGGACCGGGGAGCTGTTTTTT. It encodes CASSRDRVGTGELFF.

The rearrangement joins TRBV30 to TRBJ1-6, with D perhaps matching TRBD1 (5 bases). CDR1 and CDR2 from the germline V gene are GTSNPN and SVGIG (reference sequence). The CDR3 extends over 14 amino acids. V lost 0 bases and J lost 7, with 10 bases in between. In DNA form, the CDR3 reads TGTGCCTGGAGTGTACAGGCCAAGAATTCACCCCTCCACTTT. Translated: CAWSVQAKNSPLHF. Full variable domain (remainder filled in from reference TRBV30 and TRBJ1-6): SQTIHQWPATLVQPVGSPLSLECTVEGTSNPNLYWYRQAAGRGLQLLFYSVGIGQISSEVPQNLSASRPQDRQFILSSKKLLLSDSGFYLCAWSVQAKNSPLHFGNGTRLTVT.

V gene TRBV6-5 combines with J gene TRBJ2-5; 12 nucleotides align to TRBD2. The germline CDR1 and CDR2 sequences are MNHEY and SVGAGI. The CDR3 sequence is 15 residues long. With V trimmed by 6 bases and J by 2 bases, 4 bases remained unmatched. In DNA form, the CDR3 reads TGTGCCAGCAGGACGACTAGCGGGGGACAAGAGACCCAGTACTTC. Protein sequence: CASRTTSGGQETQYF.

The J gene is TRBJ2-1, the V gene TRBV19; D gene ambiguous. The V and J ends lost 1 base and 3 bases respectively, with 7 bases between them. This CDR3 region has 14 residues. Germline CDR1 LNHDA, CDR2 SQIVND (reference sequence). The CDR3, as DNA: TGTGCCAGTAGTATAGGGGCTGACTACAATGAGCAGTTCTTC. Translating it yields CASSIGADYNEQFF.

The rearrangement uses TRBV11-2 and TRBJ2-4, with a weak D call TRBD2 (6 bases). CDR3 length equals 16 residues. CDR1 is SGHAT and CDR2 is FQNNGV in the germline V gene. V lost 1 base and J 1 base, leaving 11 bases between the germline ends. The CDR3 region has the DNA TGTGCCAGCAGCTTAGTTCGGGGGACGGCCAAAAACATTCAGTACTTC. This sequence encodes CASSLVRGTAKNIQYF.

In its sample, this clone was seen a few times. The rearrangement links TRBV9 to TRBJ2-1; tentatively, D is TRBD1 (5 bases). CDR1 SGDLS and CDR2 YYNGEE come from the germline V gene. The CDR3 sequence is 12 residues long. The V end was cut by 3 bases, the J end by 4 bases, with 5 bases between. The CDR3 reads CASSAGYNEQFF. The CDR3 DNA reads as TGTGCCAGCAGCGCAGGGTACAATGAGCAGTTCTTC.

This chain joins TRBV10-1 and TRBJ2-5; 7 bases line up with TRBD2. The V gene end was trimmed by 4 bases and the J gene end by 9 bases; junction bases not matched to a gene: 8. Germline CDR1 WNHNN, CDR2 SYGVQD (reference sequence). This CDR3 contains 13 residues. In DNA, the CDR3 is TGCGCCAGCAGTGGCAGCACCGGGGGGTCCCAGTACTTC. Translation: CASSGSTGGSQYF.

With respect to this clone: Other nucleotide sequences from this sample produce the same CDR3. CDR3 in DNA: TGCGCCAGCAGCTACTCGACAGGGGGCTACGAGCAGTACTTC. Protein product: CASSYSTGGYEQYF. The chain uses TRBV5-1 and TRBJ2-7; 9 bases align to TRBD1. Germline V CDR1 and CDR2: SGHRS, YFSETQ. CDR3 length: 14 amino acids. V shed 3 bases, J shed 3 bases, and the junction held 4 bases outside the gene matches.

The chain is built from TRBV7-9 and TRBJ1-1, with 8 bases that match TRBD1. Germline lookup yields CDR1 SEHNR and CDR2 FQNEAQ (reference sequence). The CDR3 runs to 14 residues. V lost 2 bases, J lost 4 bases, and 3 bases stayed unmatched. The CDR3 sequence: CASSLQGASTEAFF. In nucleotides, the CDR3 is TGTGCCAGCAGCTTACAGGGGGCAAGCACTGAAGCTTTCTTT.

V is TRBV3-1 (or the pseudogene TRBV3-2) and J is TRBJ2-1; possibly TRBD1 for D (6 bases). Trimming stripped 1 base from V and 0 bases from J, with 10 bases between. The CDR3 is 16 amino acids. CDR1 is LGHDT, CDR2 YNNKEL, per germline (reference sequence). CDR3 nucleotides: TGTGCCAGCAGCCAAGCTGGGGGCGGCTCCTACAATGAGCAGTTCTTC. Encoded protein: CASSQAGGGSYNEQFF.

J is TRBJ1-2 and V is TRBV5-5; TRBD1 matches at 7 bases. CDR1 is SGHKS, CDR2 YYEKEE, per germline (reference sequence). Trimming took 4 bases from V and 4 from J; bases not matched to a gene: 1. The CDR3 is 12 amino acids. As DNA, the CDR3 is TGTGCCAGCAGCCGGGACAGCTATGGCTACACCTTC. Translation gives CASSRDSYGYTF.

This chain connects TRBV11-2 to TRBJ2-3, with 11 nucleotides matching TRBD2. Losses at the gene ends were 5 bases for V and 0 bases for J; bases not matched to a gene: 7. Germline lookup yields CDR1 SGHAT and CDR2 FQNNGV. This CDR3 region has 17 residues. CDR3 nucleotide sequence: TGTGCCAGCAGCCCCTACCTAGCGGGAGGAAGCACAGATACGCAGTATTTT. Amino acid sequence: CASSPYLAGGSTDTQYF.

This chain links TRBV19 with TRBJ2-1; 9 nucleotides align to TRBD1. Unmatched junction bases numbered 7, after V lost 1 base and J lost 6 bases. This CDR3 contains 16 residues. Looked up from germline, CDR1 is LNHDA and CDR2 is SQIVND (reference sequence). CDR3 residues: CASSIVLGTGSNEQFF. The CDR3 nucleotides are TGTGCCAGTAGTATAGTCCTCGGGACAGGGAGCAATGAGCAGTTCTTC.

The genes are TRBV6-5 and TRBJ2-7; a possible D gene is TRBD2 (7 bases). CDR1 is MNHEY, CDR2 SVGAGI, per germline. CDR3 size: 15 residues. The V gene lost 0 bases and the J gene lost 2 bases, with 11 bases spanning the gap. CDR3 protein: CASSYSRGAAYEQYF. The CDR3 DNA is TGTGCCAGCAGTTACTCACGGGGGGCGGCCTACGAGCAGTACTTC.

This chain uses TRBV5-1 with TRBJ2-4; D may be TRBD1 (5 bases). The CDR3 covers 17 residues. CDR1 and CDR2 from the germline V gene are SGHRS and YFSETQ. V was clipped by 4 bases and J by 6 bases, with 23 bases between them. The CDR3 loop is CASSGASVGEPGNIQYF. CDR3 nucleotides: TGCGCCAGCAGCGGAGCAAGCGTAGGGGAACCGGGAAACATTCAGTACTTC. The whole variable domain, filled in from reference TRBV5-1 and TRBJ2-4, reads KAGVTQTPRYLIKTRGQQVTLSCSPISGHRSVSWYQQTPGQGLQFLFEYFSETQRNKGNFPGRFSGRQFSNSRSEMNVSTLELGDSALYLCASSGASVGEPGNIQYFGAGTRLSVL.